This TCR beta chain was sequenced during a study of T cell repertoires in cytomegalovirus infection. Germline V gives CDR1 SGHAT, CDR2 FQDESV (reference sequence). The CDR3 runs to 15 residues. After removal of 6 bases from V and 4 bases from J, the junction contained 7 bases not matched to a gene. A few counts support this clonotype. Its specificity is unknown. TCRdb re-called the reads through MiXCR, storing one row per CDR3 protein. The table shows 200,000 to 250,000 distinct CDR3 sequences, with 35% to 40% occurring only once. Source: CD8+ T cells from cultured PBMCs, taken from culture after CMV antigen stimulation. This receptor was identified in a human donor in good health (CMV status not recorded). Some clones in this sample may be carry-over from other donors' samples. The chain is built from TRBV11-1 and TRBJ2-1; 9 nucleotides agree with TRBD2. CDR3 DNA sequence: TGTGCCAGCAGTTCAACGACTAGCGGATACAATGAGCAGTTCTTC. Translation: CASSSTTSGYNEQFF.